This T cell receptor (beta chain) appears in the sequencing data of a study of prognosis after radiotherapy for stage I lung cancer. The table lists this clonotype with many counts. The CDR3 is made up of 16 amino acids. From germline, CDR1 is LGHDT and CDR2 YNNKEL (reference sequence). Trimming stripped 0 bases from V and 3 bases from J, with 11 bases between. Amplification of the TCR beta CDR3 (from genomic DNA) was done by two-round multiplex PCR. Round-one PCR had primers specific to each TRBV and TRBJ gene. TCRdb reprocessed the multiplex PCR reads via MiXCR and lists one record per CDR3 protein. Among about 34,000 distinct CDR3 sequences, around 35% were seen once, and the ten largest hold around 17%.

This receptor was taken from a donor of 50 years or more with non-small cell lung cancer. The source was PBMCs, collected before or after stereotactic body radiation therapy (not recorded which). The chain joins TRBV3-1 to TRBJ2-2; possibly TRBD2 for D (6 bases). The CDR3 region has the DNA TGTGCCAGCAGCCAAGATGTGGGGGGACACACCGGGGAGCTGTTTTTT. It translates to CASSQDVGGHTGELFF.